The 12 T cell receptor beta chains reported below all come from one sample, sequenced in a study of blood T cells in healthy people across ages. Next came a second PCR, run for about 6 to 12 cycles, which used a sample-barcoded 5' primer along with a J-beta primer mix. In TCRdb, the 5' RACE reads were re-called with MiXCR into one record per CDR3 protein. This table holds 780,000 or so distinct CDR3 sequences, roughly 56% found once. The sample consisted of blood. The source of these receptors is a middle-aged man in good health.

This chain joins TRBV11-2 and TRBJ2-3; D is perhaps TRBD2 (5 bases). Trimming pared 8 bases from V and 1 base from J, leaving 7 bases between. Germline V gene sequence: CDR1 SGHAT, CDR2 FQNNGV. The CDR3 has 12 amino acids. In DNA, the CDR3 is TGTGCCAGCGGACTCGGCACAGATACGCAGTATTTT. It encodes CASGLGTDTQYF.

This clonotype was detected only a few times. One end of the junction varies from germline; a read error may be responsible. The chain uses TRBV5-1 and TRBJ2-1; D is undetermined. The CDR3 sequence is 12 residues long. Germline assignment: CDR1 SGHRS and CDR2 YFSETQ. The DNA of the CDR3 is TGTGCCAGCAGCTTAGAGTACAATGAGCAGTTCTTC. It yields the protein CASSLEYNEQFF.

This clonotype appeared a single time. This chain joins TRBV7-9 and TRBJ1-2; D gene unclear. The CDR3 covers 11 residues. Germline values: CDR1 SEHNR, CDR2 FQNEAQ (reference sequence). V gave up 5 bases and J gave up 8 bases, with 9 bases separating them. The CDR3 coding sequence is TGTGCCAGCAGCCAGAGCCAGGGCTACACCTTC. Its protein product is CASSQSQGYTF. Looking up the rest from reference TRBV7-9 and TRBJ1-2 gives the full variable domain: DTGVSQNPRHKITKRGQNVTFRCDPISEHNRLYWYRQTLGQGPEFLTYFQNEAQLEKSRLLSDRFSAERPKGSFSTLEIQRTEQGDSAMYLCASSQSQGYTFGSGTRLTVV.

The chain uses TRBV20-1 and TRBJ2-1; no reliable D call. The CDR3 runs to 13 residues. Germline V gives CDR1 DFQATT, CDR2 SNEGSKA (reference sequence). V was clipped by 6 bases and J by 0 bases, with 9 bases between them. DNA for the CDR3: TGCAGTGCCTCCAAAAACTCCTACAATGAGCAGTTCTTC. This encodes CSASKNSYNEQFF.

The J gene is TRBJ2-1, the V gene TRBV6-6, with unresolved D. The V gene lost 6 bases and the J gene lost 10 bases, with 16 bases spanning the gap. The V gene's germline CDR1 is MNHNY and CDR2 SVGAGI (reference sequence). This CDR3 region has 13 residues. CDR3: CASSPMGIGEQFF. The CDR3 DNA reads as TGTGCCAGCAGCCCCATGGGAATAGGGGAGCAGTTCTTC.

The chain uses TRBV7-2 and TRBJ2-7; 12 bases map to TRBD2. The J call may be mistaken, given a closer DNA end match to TRBJ2-1. This CDR3 is 17 amino acids long. Germline values: CDR1 SGHTA, CDR2 FQGNSA. The CDR3 nucleotides are TGTGCCAGCAGCTTATCCCAACTAGCGGGGGGAGACAATGAGCAGTTCTTC. Protein: CASSLSQLAGGDNEQFF.

This clonotype has only a few counts. This chain uses TRBV21-1 with TRBJ2-1; the tabulated D call, TRBD2, remains unverified against the DNA. TRBV21-1 is given as a pseudogene. The CDR3 runs 15 residues. The chain's CDR3 is CASSKPWTRNNEQFF. DNA of the CDR3: TGTGCCAGCAGCAAACCCTGGACTAGAAACAATGAGCAGTTCTTC.

V and J are TRBV10-3 and TRBJ2-3, with D possibly matching TRBD1 (5 bases). Trimming shortened V by 2 bases and J by 5 bases, and 14 bases separated the two germline ends. CDR1 ENHRY and CDR2 SYGVKD come from the germline V gene. CDR3 size: 15 residues. CDR3 region: CAISEGHQGEDTQYF. The CDR3 bases are TGTGCCATCAGTGAGGGACACCAGGGTGAAGATACGCAGTATTTT.

This chain uses TRBV11-2 with TRBJ2-2; tentatively, D is TRBD2 (6 bases). In germline, CDR1 is SGHAT, CDR2 FQNNGV. Trimming shortened V by 0 bases and J by 4 bases, and 6 bases separated the two germline ends. CDR3 length: 14 amino acids. DNA for the CDR3: TGTGCCAGCAGCTTAGACGGGGGCACCGGGGAGCTGTTTTTT. Translation: CASSLDGGTGELFF.

This chain joins TRBV10-3 and TRBJ2-4; a possible D gene is TRBD2 (6 bases). The end of the DNA fits TRBJ2-7 better, so the J call may be wrong. Germline assignment: CDR1 ENHRY and CDR2 SYGVKD. There are 15 residues in the CDR3. The CDR3 spells CAMGGEGAGFNEQYF. The DNA of the CDR3 is TGTGCCATGGGCGGTGAGGGTGCGGGATTCAACGAGCAGTACTTC.

Here the CDR3 DNA reads TGTGCCAGCAGATCGACGGCAGCCCGGTACAATGAGCAGTACTTC. This sequence encodes CASRSTAARYNEQYF. J is TRBJ2-1 and V is TRBV5-6; no firm D call. The end of the DNA fits TRBJ2-7 better, so the J call may be wrong. The CDR3 totals 15 residues. The germline V gene encodes CDR1 SGHDT and CDR2 YYEEEE.

The chain recombines TRBV7-9 with TRBJ2-1; D is tentatively TRBD1 or TRBD2 (5 bases each). Trimming removed 1 base from V and 6 bases from J, with 10 bases in between. CDR1 is SEHNR and CDR2 is FQNEAQ in the germline V gene (reference sequence). The length of the CDR3 is 14 residues. CDR3 DNA sequence: TGTGCCAGCAGCTTAGGGGGCGGGTCCAATGAGCAGTTCTTC. Translated, it gives CASSLGGGSNEQFF.